The TCR beta chain described here comes from a study of T cell repertoires in ileal Crohn's disease. Documented time point: proximal margin of the surgical specimen (macroscopically non-inflamed). TCRdb keeps only in-frame clones here, not all; method: immunoSEQ multiplex PCR. Among several thousand clones, more than 75% were seen once, and the ten largest hold 4% to 4.5%. J gave up 11 bases and V 4 bases, and 12 bases lay outside the gene matches. The CDR3 sequence is 15 residues long. The germline gives CDR1 MDHEN, CDR2 SYDVKM. This sequence joins TRBV28 and TRBJ2-2; 8 nucleotides align to TRBD1. Sequencing was performed on ileal tissue. This receptor was identified in an adult with Crohn's disease. This CDR3 reads CASSSGQGPSVELFF. The CDR3 coding sequence is TGTGCCAGCAGTTCAGGACAGGGACCCTCGGTTGAGCTGTTTTTT.